This section outlines one T cell receptor beta chain sequence together with its context. Its cognate antigen is unknown. The CDR3 runs 16 residues. The V gene lost 4 bases and the J gene lost 0 bases, with 12 bases spanning the gap. CDR1 is SGHAT and CDR2 is FQNNGV in the germline V gene. Blood draws occurred at baseline, cycle 4 day 1, and cycle 7 day 1. The repertoire was sequenced with immunoSEQ multiplex PCR; TCRdb's copy has only in-frame clones and lacks some. The table includes roughly 60,000 clones, around 84% detected once. These data belong to a study of OX40 agonist ivuxolimab in advanced cancers. Turning to the study itself: The study gave patients intravenous ivuxolimab at 0.01 to 10 mg/kg every 2 weeks. Notes on the study in general: Also showing low normalized T-cell clonal expansion were some of the nonresponders.

The receptor was derived from an adult with an advanced solid tumor such as melanoma, head and neck, liver or kidney cancer. The sequenced sample was CD4+ or CD8+ T cells sorted from blood, obtained in a trial of the OX40 agonist ivuxolimab. The chain carries TRBV11-2 and TRBJ1-4, with D uncertain. The CDR3 protein is CASSSGRLATNEKLFF. CDR3 in DNA: TGTGCCAGCAGCTCGGGCCGCCTTGCAACTAATGAAAAACTGTTTTTT.